Given below is one TCR beta chain in context. The record originates from a study of cytomegalovirus exposure and HLA in healthy donors. Vbeta (60) and Jbeta (13) primers were used in the PCR. The assay was immunoSEQ multiplex PCR, and TCRdb's table has in-frame clones only and misses some. This table lists tens of thousands of clones. Trimming took 2 bases from V and 4 from J; bases not matched to a gene: 11. Germline CDR1 and CDR2: SGHAT and FQNNGV. CDR3 size: 17 residues. The receptor's source is a man in his forties or fifties in good health and CMV-seropositive. The chain employs TRBV11-2 and TRBJ2-5, with 9 nucleotides matching TRBD2. Specimen: PBMCs. In DNA, the CDR3 is TGTGCCAGCAGCTTAAATCGGACTAGCGCTTCGGGAGAGACCCAGTACTTC. It encodes CASSLNRTSASGETQYF.